This T cell receptor beta chain was retrieved from a study of beta chain features in type 1 diabetes. Study-wide findings and caveats: A greater similarity of naive, central memory and Treg TCRB repertoires was seen among patients than among healthy donors. Individuals with type 1 diabetes displayed fewer insertions and more deletions at VDJ junctions.

Regarding this clone: Its antigen is undetermined.

Sampling consisted of one heparinised blood draw per donor, averaging about 116 mL. All of the sorted populations showed purity greater than 95%. The germline CDR1 and CDR2 sequences are SQVTM and ANQGSEA. The CDR3 contains 13 residues. The V end lost 4 bases, the J end lost 7 bases, and 14 bases lay between the germline ends. The sequenced template was cDNA made from the entire isolated RNA. The repertoire was sequenced with immunoSEQ multiplex PCR; TCRdb's copy has only in-frame clones and lacks some. Of some 900,000 clones listed, roughly 15% were seen once; the top ten hold 0.02% to 0.025%. The chain carries TRBV29-1 and TRBJ2-1; D call uncertain. Input material: naive CD4+ T cells from blood. The clonotype originates from a woman in her late teens or twenties in good health. The CDR3 protein is CSVGTARRNEQFF. The CDR3 coding sequence is TGCAGCGTTGGTACAGCCCGAAGGAATGAGCAGTTCTTC.